This entry lists 21 T cell receptor beta chains sequenced from one sample in a study of human T cells and chemical hapten exposure. TCRdb re-analysed the RACE reads in MiXCR, keeping a single row per CDR3 protein. This table holds under 450,000 distinct CDR3 sequences, 4.8% found once. This sample's time point: patch test 1, 2 weeks after DPC sensitization. The treatment denotes: therapeutic diphenylcyclopropenone sensitization with weekly scalp DPC. The specimen was whole blood, collected in connection with sensitization to the hapten diphenylcyclopropenone (DPC). The receptors originated from a woman in her forties or fifties with alopecia areata. Some clones in this sample may be carry-over from other donors' samples.

The genes are TRBV6-6 and TRBJ2-7, with 7 bases aligning to TRBD1. CDR1 and CDR2 from the germline V gene are MNHNY and SVGAGI (reference sequence). V shed 5 bases and J 5 bases; nucleotides not matched to a gene: 0. The CDR3 length is 11 residues. CDR3: CASSDRDEQYF. In nucleotides, the CDR3 is TGTGCCAGCAGTGACAGGGACGAGCAGTACTTC.

A few counts support this clonotype. The gene calls are TRBV6-1 and TRBJ2-3, with a tentative D call TRBD2 (6 bases). This CDR3 has 17 residues. V lost 0 bases and J 0 bases, leaving 13 bases between the germline ends. Germline assignment: CDR1 MNHNS and CDR2 SASEGT. The CDR3 bases are TGTGCCAGCAGTGAAGCGCTTCTCGCGGGGAGCACAGATACGCAGTATTTT. This translates into CASSEALLAGSTDTQYF.

The table lists this clonotype with a few counts. The chain uses TRBV28 and TRBJ1-3; 9 bases map to TRBD1. The CDR3 has 14 amino acids. V lost 5 bases, J lost 7 bases, and 6 bases stayed unmatched. The germline CDR1 and CDR2 sequences are MDHEN and SYDVKM. The CDR3, as DNA: TGTGCCAGCAGTGGGGGACAGGGCTTGAACACCATATATTTT. This encodes CASSGGQGLNTIYF.

The chain employs TRBV10-3 and TRBJ1-3, with D possibly being TRBD1 (6 bases). The CDR3 runs 14 residues. Trimming removed 10 bases at V and 0 bases at J, with 13 bases between. Germline lookup yields CDR1 ENHRY and CDR2 SYGVKD. The CDR3 protein is CASGQFSSGNTIYF. The CDR3 DNA reads TGTGCCAGCGGACAGTTTTCCTCTGGAAACACCATATATTTT.

The genes are TRBV5-8 and TRBJ1-6, with no clear D. CDR1 and CDR2 from the germline V gene are SGHTS and YDEGEE. The CDR3 length is 14 residues. V lost 0 bases, J lost 5 bases, and 6 bases lay in between. The CDR3 loop reads CASSLDGHNSPLHF. The CDR3, as DNA: TGTGCCAGCAGCTTGGACGGACATAATTCACCCCTCCACTTT.

This clonotype was seen many times. This chain joins TRBV2 and TRBJ2-7; the match to TRBD2 covers 7 bases. The J segment lost 2 bases and the V segment lost 6 bases, leaving 4 bases of the junction unmatched. Germline CDR1 reads SNHLY; CDR2 reads FYNNEI. This CDR3 is 13 amino acids long. Here the CDR3 reads CASRSGTTYEQYF. The CDR3 DNA is TGTGCCAGCAGATCCGGGACTACCTACGAGCAGTACTTC.

This clonotype showed up many times. The chain combines TRBV12-3 or TRBV12-4 with TRBJ2-7, with 7 bases aligning to TRBD1. This CDR3 is 15 amino acids long. The trim removed 6 bases at V and 3 bases at J, leaving 11 bases unmatched. CDR3 sequence (DNA): TGTGCCAGCAGCCCTCCGGGACAGCTTATCTACGAGCAGTACTTC. Residues: CASSPPGQLIYEQYF.

Ten or more counts support this clonotype. This rearrangement joins TRBV10-2 to TRBJ1-5; D is unclear. V lost 0 bases and J 0 bases, leaving 6 bases between the germline ends. CDR3 length: 15 residues. The germline CDR1 and CDR2 sequences are WSHSY and SAAADI. CDR3 coding DNA: TGCGCCAGCAGTGAGTCTCCCTATAGCAATCAGCCCCAGCATTTT. It is translated as CASSESPYSNQPQHF.

In DNA, the CDR3 is TGTGCCACCAGTCTTTCGGACGGCGCTTTGGATACGCAGTATTTT. The encoded protein is CATSLSDGALDTQYF. The chain carries TRBV15 and TRBJ2-3, with no clear D. The CDR3 totals 15 residues. Germline V CDR1 and CDR2: LNHNV, YYDKDF (reference sequence). V was pared by 6 bases and J by 6 bases, with 19 bases between. Drawing the rest from reference TRBV15 and TRBJ2-3, the complete variable domain is DAMVIQNPRYQVTQFGKPVTLSCSQTLNHNVMYWYQQKSSQAPKLLFHYYDKDFNNEADTPDNFQSRRPNTSFCFLDIRSPGLGDTAMYLCATSLSDGALDTQYFGPGTRLTVL.

This clonotype was seen at least ten times. The chain carries TRBV20-1 and TRBJ1-2; no firm D call. The CDR3 is 10 residues long. Germline V CDR1 and CDR2: DFQATT, SNEGSKA (reference sequence). Trimming removed 5 bases at V and 4 bases at J, with 5 bases between. CDR3 sequence reads: CSALLYGYTF. The CDR3 DNA follows: TGCAGTGCTCTCCTCTATGGCTACACCTTC.

This rearrangement joins TRBV28 to TRBJ2-7; D uncertain. The CDR3 runs 11 residues. Germline loops: CDR1 MDHEN, CDR2 SYDVKM. Trimming took 7 bases from V and 6 from J, leaving 10 bases between them. Here the CDR3 DNA reads TGTGCCAGCACCGGGCCCCTCGAGCAGTACTTC. Its protein is CASTGPLEQYF. The full variable domain, in which reference TRBV28 and TRBJ2-7 provide the parts outside the CDR3, is DVKVTQSSRYLVKRTGEKVFLECVQDMDHENMFWYRQDPGLGLRLIYFSYDVKMKEKGDIPEGYSVSREKKERFSLILESASTNQTSMYLCASTGPLEQYFGPGTRLTVT.

This clonotype was counted at least ten times. The V gene is TRBV5-4, the J gene TRBJ1-1; 7 bases are shared with TRBD1. Germline loops: CDR1 SGHNT, CDR2 YYREEE (reference sequence). This CDR3 is 12 amino acids long. V gave up 5 bases and J gave up 4 bases; unmatched junction bases: 2. The CDR3 sequence: CASRGDSTEAFF. The CDR3 nucleotides are TGTGCCAGCAGAGGGGACAGCACTGAAGCTTTCTTT.

The chain employs TRBV3-1 and TRBJ2-7, with D hard to call. The germline V and J ends were trimmed by 0 bases and 8 bases, with 8 bases remaining between them. The CDR3 contains 12 residues. From germline, CDR1 is LGHDT and CDR2 YNNKEL (reference sequence). CDR3 bases: TGTGCCAGCAGCCAAGAAACTCAGAAGCAGTACTTC. Translation: CASSQETQKQYF.

This clonotype was recorded many times. The chain carries TRBV14 and TRBJ2-7; D is ambiguous. The V gene lost 0 bases and the J gene lost 0 bases, with 12 bases spanning the gap. The germline gives CDR1 SGHDN, CDR2 FVKESK. There are 16 residues in the CDR3. The CDR3 sequence is CASSQEGTTISYEQYF. CDR3 in DNA: TGTGCCAGCAGCCAAGAAGGAACAACAATCTCCTACGAGCAGTACTTC.

The genes are TRBV6-6 and TRBJ2-1; 8 bases are shared with TRBD2. This CDR3 has 16 amino acids. The trim removed 8 bases at V and 6 bases at J, leaving 15 bases unmatched. Germline assignment: CDR1 MNHNY and CDR2 SVGAGI (reference sequence). Here the CDR3 DNA reads TGTGCCAGCCGCGAAGGGGGAAGCGGGAGAGGCAATGAGCAGTTCTTC. Protein sequence: CASREGGSGRGNEQFF.

This clonotype showed up many times. CDR3 sequence: CSVDRGAEAFF. CDR3 sequence (DNA): TGCAGCGTCGACAGGGGAGCTGAAGCTTTCTTT. This chain joins TRBV29-1 and TRBJ1-1; TRBD1 matches at 8 bases. Trimming removed 6 bases from V and 6 bases from J; junction bases left unmatched: 3. CDR3 length equals 11 residues. CDR1 and CDR2 from the germline V gene are SQVTM and ANQGSEA.

Many counts were recorded for this clonotype. V and J are TRBV15 and TRBJ2-1; the D is unclear. CDR1 LNHNV and CDR2 YYDKDF come from the germline V gene (reference sequence). The CDR3 totals 12 residues. V was pared by 2 bases and J by 4 bases, with 3 bases between. This CDR3 is CATSRLYNEQFF. DNA for the CDR3: TGTGCCACCAGCAGACTATACAATGAGCAGTTCTTC. Looking up the rest from reference TRBV15 and TRBJ2-1 gives the full variable domain: DAMVIQNPRYQVTQFGKPVTLSCSQTLNHNVMYWYQQKSSQAPKLLFHYYDKDFNNEADTPDNFQSRRPNTSFCFLDIRSPGLGDTAMYLCATSRLYNEQFFGPGTRLTVL.

This clonotype was seen only a few times. V usage is TRBV13 and J usage is TRBJ1-3; TRBD1 matches 7 bases. From germline, CDR1 is PRHDT and CDR2 FYEKMQ (reference sequence). The CDR3 covers 16 residues. V shed 3 bases and J 0 bases; nucleotides not matched to a gene: 5. The CDR3 region has the DNA TGTGCCAGCAGCTTTCGACAGGGACGCTCTGGAAACACCATATATTTT. Its translation: CASSFRQGRSGNTIYF. Full variable domain (outside the CDR3, taken from reference TRBV13 and TRBJ1-3): AAGVIQSPRHLIKEKRETATLKCYPIPRHDTVYWYQQGPGQDPQFLISFYEKMQSDKGSIPDRFSAQQFSDYHSELNMSSLELGDSALYFCASSFRQGRSGNTIYFGEGSWLTVV.

The rearrangement uses TRBV5-1 and TRBJ2-3; D possibly corresponds to TRBD2 (5 bases). V lost 6 bases, J lost 0 bases, and 11 bases lay in between. Germline V gene data show CDR1 as SGHRS and CDR2 as YFSETQ. The CDR3 runs to 14 residues. The CDR3 region has the DNA TGCGCCAGCAAGCAAGGACTGAGCACAGATACGCAGTATTTT. This translates into CASKQGLSTDTQYF.

The table lists this clonotype with many counts. V gene TRBV12-5 combines with J gene TRBJ1-4, with unresolved D. Germline V gene sequence: CDR1 LGHNT, CDR2 FRNRAP. The CDR3 is 14 amino acids. V was clipped by 6 bases and J by 8 bases, with 16 bases between them. CDR3 sequence reads: CASGTGEGNEKLFF. In nucleotides, the CDR3 is TGTGCTAGTGGGACCGGGGAGGGAAACGAAAAACTGTTTTTT.

A few counts support this clonotype. The V gene is TRBV7-2, the J gene TRBJ2-5, with D perhaps given as TRBD1 or TRBD2 (7 bases each). Per the germline V gene, CDR1 is SGHTA and CDR2 is FQGNSA. The CDR3 length is 15 residues. With 5 bases removed from V and 4 bases from J, the gap between germline ends came to 17 bases. In nucleotides, the CDR3 is TGTGCCAGCAGCAGCGGGACAGCGAGCCTAGAGACCCAGTACTTC. This gives the protein CASSSGTASLETQYF.